Given below is one TCR delta chain in context. The data derive from a study of gamma-delta T cells after stem cell transplantation. TCRdb called clones anew from the RT-PCR reads with CATT. The profile shows around 2,500 delta-chain clones, about 17% of them singletons. After removal of 1 base from V and 0 bases from J, the junction contained 15 bases not matched to a gene. This CDR3 spans 18 amino acids. Germline CDR1 reads TVYSNPD; CDR2 reads GDNSRS (reference sequence). The V and J genes are TRDV3 and TRDJ1, with 9 bases lining up with TRDD3. The clonotype comes from a human donor. It is not recorded whose cells these are; they may come from a transplant donor. The sample was gamma-delta T cells. As DNA, the CDR3 is TGTGCCTTTAATCCCTTCCTTCGTACTGGGGGAGACACCGATAAACTCATCTTT. Translated: CAFNPFLRTGGDTDKLIF.